Shown below are 11 T cell receptor beta chains from a single sample sequenced in a study of T cells in Graves' hyperthyroidism and ophthalmopathy. Regions amplified from RNA transcripts were the TCR beta CDR3 regions. HTBI primers were employed in a first-round RT-PCR of the TCR CDR3. TCRdb passed the multiplex PCR reads through MiXCR, listing each CDR3 protein once. The data show around 350,000 distinct CDR3 sequences, approximately 17% seen once. Sequencing used blood. These receptors originate from a woman between 25 and 40 years old with Graves' hyperthyroidism that later progressed to Graves' ophthalmopathy.

This clonotype was seen repeatedly, ten times or more. The chain carries TRBV12-3 or TRBV12-4 and TRBJ2-1; 10 positions match TRBD1. The CDR3 runs to 16 residues. Trimming took 5 bases from V and 7 from J; bases not matched to a gene: 11. The DNA of the CDR3 is TGTGCCAGCAGTCCCCTGATTTCGGGACAGGGGAATGAGCAGTTCTTC. Protein: CASSPLISGQGNEQFF.

The chain combines TRBV7-8 with TRBJ2-3; 8 bases map to TRBD2. Trimming removed 5 bases from V and 4 bases from J; junction bases left unmatched: 14. Germline V gives CDR1 SGHVS, CDR2 FQNEAQ. The CDR3 has 17 residues. Here the CDR3 DNA reads TGTGCCAGCAGCCCGCGTGGGGTCGGGAGGGCTTCAGATACGCAGTATTTT. It is translated as CASSPRGVGRASDTQYF.

Concerning this clonotype: A much larger clone lies a single base off, so this may be a read error. V usage is TRBV27 and J usage is TRBJ2-1; 7 nucleotides match TRBD1. Germline V gene data show CDR1 as MNHEY and CDR2 as SMNVEV (reference sequence). The length of the CDR3 is 15 residues. CDR3 DNA: TGTGCCAGCAGCCCGCCGGGACAGAAGTACAATGAGCAGCTCTTC. As protein: CASSPPGQKYNEQLF.

This clonotype was seen many times. The chain joins TRBV6-1 to TRBJ2-7; TRBD1 agrees at 10 bases. Germline lookup yields CDR1 MNHNS and CDR2 SASEGT. The CDR3 has 15 residues. The ends lost 6 bases at V and 3 bases at J; junction bases unmatched: 8. The CDR3 nucleotides read TGTGCCAGCAGGCCAAGGACAGGGGGTGTCTACGAGCAGTACTTC. Protein sequence: CASRPRTGGVYEQYF.

The rearrangement links TRBV6-1 to TRBJ1-2; D remains ambiguous. CDR1 is MNHNS, CDR2 SASEGT, per germline. The CDR3 consists of 12 residues. V lost 3 bases and J lost 4, with 6 bases in between. CDR3 DNA: TGTGCCAGCAGTGAGTCAGGCTATGGCTACACCTTC. Its protein is CASSESGYGYTF.

This clonotype was observed at least ten times. The rearrangement joins TRBV11-2 to TRBJ1-6; possible D gene TRBD1, 6 bases. Germline CDR1 is SGHAT and CDR2 is FQNNGV. Trimming took 3 bases from V and 3 from J, leaving 18 bases between them. The CDR3 is made up of 18 amino acids. CDR3 bases: TGTGCCAGCAGCTTTAGACAGGACAGCCAACTCTATAATTCACCCCTCCACTTT. This gives the protein CASSFRQDSQLYNSPLHF. Variable domain in full (rest from reference TRBV11-2 and TRBJ1-6): EAGVAQSPRYKIIEKRQSVAFWCNPISGHATLYWYQQILGQGPKLLIQFQNNGVVDDSQLPKDRFSAERLKGVDSTLKIQPAKLEDSAVYLCASSFRQDSQLYNSPLHFGNGTRLTVT.

This clonotype was seen repeatedly, ten times or more. This chain connects TRBV7-9 to TRBJ2-3, with unresolved D. This CDR3 is 15 amino acids long. The V gene's germline CDR1 is SEHNR and CDR2 FQNEAQ (reference sequence). V was pared by 5 bases and J by 7 bases, with 19 bases between. CDR3 sequence reads: CASSRYDSHGHTQYF. The CDR3 DNA follows: TGTGCCAGCAGCCGTTACGACTCCCACGGACATACGCAGTATTTT.

This clonotype was counted at least ten times. This rearrangement joins TRBV2 to TRBJ1-5; 7 bases line up with TRBD1. This CDR3 has 13 amino acids. The V and J ends lost 9 bases and 4 bases, in that order; junction bases with no gene match: 6. Germline lookup yields CDR1 SNHLY and CDR2 FYNNEI. The CDR3 sequence: CASSYRGNQPQHF. The CDR3 nucleotides read TGTGCCAGTAGTTACAGGGGTAATCAGCCCCAGCATTTT.

This clonotype came up many times. The chain links TRBV10-3 to TRBJ2-7; 7 bases agree with TRBD2. CDR1 and CDR2 (germline): ENHRY, SYGVKD. The trim removed 6 bases at V and 1 base at J, leaving 3 bases unmatched. This CDR3 is built from 13 residues. This CDR3 reads CAIRGEGSYEQYF. DNA of the CDR3: TGTGCCATCAGGGGGGAGGGTTCCTACGAGCAGTACTTC.

CDR3 bases: TGCGCCAGCAGCTTCGGATGGACAGGGGAGAGTACTGAAGCTTTCTTT. Translation: CASSFGWTGESTEAFF. The chain recombines TRBV5-1 with TRBJ1-1, with 9 bases aligning to TRBD1. Unmatched junction bases numbered 10, after V lost 2 bases and J lost 5 bases. The length of the CDR3 is 16 residues. CDR1 and CDR2 (germline): SGHRS, YFSETQ.

The chain recombines TRBV20-1 with TRBJ2-7, with TRBD2 matching over 11 bases. The germline V gene encodes CDR1 DFQATT and CDR2 SNEGSKA (reference sequence). After removal of 2 bases from V and 5 bases from J, the junction contained 5 bases not matched to a gene. The CDR3 is made up of 14 amino acids. CDR3 protein: CSARKGLAEDEQYF. Written as DNA, the CDR3 is TGCAGTGCTAGAAAGGGACTAGCGGAAGACGAGCAGTACTTC.